This T cell receptor (beta chain) was sequenced during a study of cytomegalovirus exposure and HLA in healthy donors (dated by TCRdb to the late 2010s). Study-wide context: According to an earlier analysis of several hundred of the donors, some 170 million T cells yielded 95 million to 140 million unique TCR beta sequences and approximately 300 Gb of sequence data. Using immunosequencing, the study profiled T cell repertoires from fewer than 700 subjects and related those repertoires to cytomegalovirus serostatus. In addition to the first cohort of hundreds of subjects, a separate validation cohort of approximately 130 different subjects was used. Typing coverage varied by locus: roughly 629-630 donors for A, B, C, DRB1 and DQB1; approximately 520 for DQA1; around 610 for DPA1; around 490 for DPB1. A later genetic analysis took genome-wide SNP genotypes for about 55% of the 666 donors and used that subset as a discovery cohort. An early release covering some 640 HLA-typed donors comprised approximately 290 gigabases of sequencing data and approximately 80 million unique TCR sequences. A few DR-DQ haplotypes were handled as single units for association and clustering because linkage in the cohort was strong. Rather than using new phenotypic data, the later analysis identified candidate immune exposures from TCR beta sequences and from how often those sequences occurred across donors. To predict cytomegalovirus infection status, the study combined high-throughput TCR immunosequencing, statistical association of individual TCRs with disease status, and machine learning. An earlier analysis of 587 of the donors used high-throughput TCR beta sequencing to judge whether each TCR beta V gene segment behaved as functional or pseudogenic. Donor age, sex, ethnicity and CMV serostatus were compiled alongside the repertoire data. Of the roughly 400 genotyped donors, 65% to 90% fell in the genetic ancestry cluster associated with self-reported Caucasian donors. A later analysis re-examined previously published TCR beta repertoires from roughly 720 donors and added high-resolution HLA genotyping to investigate patterns of TCR occurrence. The study aimed to test whether cataloging public T cell receptors could reveal signatures of past pathogen exposure. All discovery cohort repertoires had been generated using a single sequencing platform. Both class I and class II loci were covered by HLA typing, at four-digit resolution. Among some 400 genotyped donors of the cohort, an average of around 240,000 unique TCR beta nucleotide sequences were sequenced per donor, roughly 20% of them non-productive. Study-wide findings and limitations: Assigning TCR associations to individual alleles was difficult when HLA alleles, especially DR and DQ, strongly co-occurred. Sequencing depth was assumed to be roughly uniform across donors in the presence/absence analyses, though that assumption may not hold. The only immune exposure information available for the cohort was CMV serostatus. The sequencing pipeline was judged likely to have produced a cluster of highly shared sequence variants as a technical artifact. In a later genetic analysis, a missense DCLRE1C variant was associated with V-gene and J-gene trimming of TCR beta chains, and the association was replicated in an independent cohort. Most TCR sequences were observed very rarely across donors, whereas some public TCRs were present in many individuals. This cohort had only TCR beta chains sequenced, and the lack of alpha or paired-chain data limited which features could be detected. A later analysis found that most CMV-associated TCR beta chains appeared HLA-restricted, with HLA associations seemingly driven largely by CMV exposure. The authors suggested that the approach could potentially be generalized to other disease states and immunological phenotypes. Linkage disequilibrium might explain the correlated functional status among segregating V segments, but an unknown experimental factor could not be excluded. In an earlier analysis of some 550 of the donors, most TCR beta V segments were observed in productive rearrangements about 87% or about 30% of the time, broadly matching IMGT annotations. In vitro tests confirmed that three of the cytomegalovirus-associated TCR beta chains recognize cytomegalovirus antigens. The earlier analysis of around 600 of the donors excluded 15 to 20 rarely observed V segments, including chromosome 9 orphons, because counts were too low. Cytomegalovirus status was reported to be diagnosed by the classifier with high specificity and sensitivity in both the original and validation cohorts. Compared with equally common non-associated chains, HLA-associated TCR beta chains in a later analysis were more clonally expanded and had lower generation probabilities. A further reported finding was that TCR beta sequences accurately predicted the HLA-A and HLA-B alleles for most subjects in the first cohort. In a later genetic analysis, fewer N-insertions in productive TCRs were reported among donors in an Asian-associated ancestry cluster than the roughly 640-donor mean. Because some donors lacked HLA typing at each locus, the association tests relied only on the typed subset. According to a later analysis, parvovirus B19, influenza, CMV and Epstein-Barr virus appeared linked to several top co-occurrence clusters. A later analysis associated about 18,000 TCR beta sequences with specific HLA alleles at a false discovery rate of 0.05. A total of roughly 160 TCR beta chains were listed by the study as associated with cytomegalovirus. Because the 87-base-pair reads could not distinguish some IMGT-functional V segments, including TRBV6-2 and TRBV6-3, those segments were excluded. In a later analysis, TCR association rates were found to vary across HLA loci, with the most associated TCRs seen for DRB1 alleles and the fewest for HLA-C alleles.

The cohort consisted of hundreds of healthy bone marrow donors. At the time of sampling, every cohort member was nominally healthy, though immune exposures that went unrecorded were likely present. The donor tested CMV seronegative and was one of the 352 seronegative cohort members. A peripheral blood sample was provided by each donor, and peripheral blood mononuclear cells were used for TCR beta sequencing. The Qiagen DNeasy Blood Extraction Kit was used to extract genomic DNA from the blood cell samples. Germline trimming amounts to 5 bases on V and 0 bases on J, with 4 as the count of junction bases outside the gene matches. The germline V gene sets CDR1 to SGHRS and CDR2 to YFSETQ. Measured from the cysteine to the phenylalanine, the CDR3 is 14 residues long. CDR3 DNA is the only sequence kept; it has 42 bases, read in frame from the first base. As to this clone: It has no known antigen specificity. No much larger clone is present one base from it, and per-base qualities are unavailable.

Receptor amplification or capture employed the immunoSEQ multiplex PCR assay. The multiplex PCR relied on a mix of 60 forward primers for TCR Vbeta segments and 13 reverse primers for TCR Jbeta segments. Amplification of the CDR3 region of rearranged TCR beta genes was performed with a multiplex PCR assay on genomic DNA. The Illumina HiSeq System was used to sequence the amplified TCR beta libraries as 87-base-pair reads. The paper's data handling went like this. A later analysis tallied tens of millions of unique TCR beta chains across the roughly 610 repertoires, and some 10 million of those chains were shared by two or more donors. Raw reads were error-corrected and collapsed into unique sequences by a nearest-neighbor algorithm in which closely related sequences were merged to remove PCR and sequencing errors. To assign V, D and J gene segments, CDR3 sequences were aligned to IMGT reference sequences. For a sequence to be retained, a match of at least six nucleotides to both a V gene segment and a J gene segment was required. Rearrangements were classified as productive when the CDR3 lacked stop codons and remained in frame with V and J, and all other rearrangements were classified as non-productive. Following IMGT convention, CDR3 was defined as the stretch from the second conserved V-encoded cysteine up to the conserved J-encoded phenylalanine. The earlier analysis of fewer than 750 of the donors excluded sequences that lacked an unambiguous match to a single V gene segment. In an earlier analysis of some 590 of the donors, a V segment was called functional when productive rearrangements were above 56.7%, and segregating when the standard deviation between donors exceeded 5%. A statistical classification framework was built to diagnose cytomegalovirus status from the catalog of TCR beta chain sequences. In a later analysis, TCR nucleotide sequences were compared against IMGT/GENE-DB human TR gene sequences so that V and J genes could be assigned. A later analysis assigned CDR3 sequences and most-parsimonious VDJ recombination scenarios with the TCRdist pipeline. In a later analysis, each TCR beta chain was defined by its CDR3 amino acid sequence together with its V-gene family, and reads lacking a unique V-gene family were excluded. In a later analysis, approximately 590 highly shared, low-generation-probability nucleotide sequences were removed to address suspected cross-contamination and a sequencing artifact. A later analysis calculated a clonal expansion index for each public chain from normalized within-repertoire ranks of inferred template counts. In a later analysis, generation probabilities were computed with a VDJ recombination model fitted to out-of-frame rearrangements, and the resulting probabilities were checked against IGoR. Hypergeometric tests were used in a later analysis to score TCR-TCR, TCR-HLA and TCR-CMV co-occurrence, with a repertoire-size bias correction applied to the TCR pairs. In a later analysis, false discovery rates were estimated by permuting HLA or CMV assignments 20 times. A later analysis grouped co-occurring TCRs with DBSCAN, adding TCRdist sequence similarity when clustering within HLA-allele-positive subsets. Repertoires with fewer than 30,000 or more than 120,000 public chains, plus five repertoires with anomalous nucleotide sharing, were excluded from co-occurrence clustering. This immuneACCESS table, as held by TCRdb, lists in-frame sequences with V and J called but not all clones. Of the missing ones, under half trace to an unresolved V gene in checked studies; the others have no known cause. V, J and clone size are those of that table, while D and trimming were read from the DNA. In all, the sample holds around 200,000 clones, and roughly 80% of those were seen once. Less than 2% of the sample rests with the top ten.

This clonotype originated in a man in his fifties in good health and CMV-seronegative. The specimen sequenced was PBMCs. The rearrangement combines TRBV5-1 with TRBJ1-1; 7 junctional bases match TRBD1. The CDR3 corresponds to CASRRDSLNTEAFF. In nucleotides, the sequence is TGCGCCAGCAGAAGGGACAGCCTGAACACTGAAGCTTTCTTT. Reference TRBV5-1 and TRBJ1-1 genes cover what lies past the CDR3, so the full variable domain is KAGVTQTPRYLIKTRGQQVTLSCSPISGHRSVSWYQQTPGQGLQFLFEYFSETQRNKGNFPGRFSGRQFSNSRSEMNVSTLELGDSALYLCASRRDSLNTEAFFGQGTRLTVV.